What follows is one T cell receptor (beta chain) and its context. Antigen unknown. This specimen comes from a study of vaccination effects on CD4 cells after COVID-19. About the study: Expansion with viral peptide pools was applied to antigen-specific CD4+ T cells by the ViraFEST assay prior to sequencing.

Once cultured for around 11 days, the cells underwent separation to obtain CD4+ T cells. No vaccinee had earlier SARS-CoV-2 infection, and nucleocapsid antibodies were negative. Here immunoSEQ multiplex PCR was the method, and the copy in TCRdb shows in-frame clones only, minus some. The sample holds approximately 30,000 clones, about 60% seen once. This CDR3 is 15 amino acids long. V gave up 1 base and J gave up 2 bases, with 8 bases separating them. Germline-derived CDR1 and CDR2 are LGHNA and YNFKEQ. Sequencing used CD4+ T cells from PBMCs cultured without peptide, obtained before COVID-19 vaccination. The clonotype comes from a human donor who received a COVID-19 vaccine. This chain links TRBV4-2 with TRBJ2-2; a weak D match, TRBD2 (5 bases). CDR3 region: CASSQAGDNTGELFF. The CDR3 DNA sequence: TGTGCCAGCAGCCAAGCCGGGGATAACACCGGGGAGCTGTTTTTT.